The clone carrying this TCR beta chain was seen just once. CDR3 length: 13 amino acids. The V end lost 7 bases, the J end lost 7 bases, and 16 bases lay between the germline ends. Germline values: CDR1 LGHNT, CDR2 FRNRAP. This sample stems from a study of control samples from healthy donors and cancer patients. The assay was immunoSEQ multiplex PCR, and TCRdb's table has in-frame clones only and misses some. The table lists approximately 100,000 clones, over 75% of them singletons. Sequenced: blood. This chain joins TRBV12-5 and TRBJ1-2; D is perhaps TRBD1 (5 bases). The source is a human donor in good health. The donor label of this sample is uncertain. For the CDR3, the DNA is TGTGCTAGTGCCCCTAGTGGGGCAGGTGGCTACACCTTC. Amino acids: CASAPSGAGGYTF.